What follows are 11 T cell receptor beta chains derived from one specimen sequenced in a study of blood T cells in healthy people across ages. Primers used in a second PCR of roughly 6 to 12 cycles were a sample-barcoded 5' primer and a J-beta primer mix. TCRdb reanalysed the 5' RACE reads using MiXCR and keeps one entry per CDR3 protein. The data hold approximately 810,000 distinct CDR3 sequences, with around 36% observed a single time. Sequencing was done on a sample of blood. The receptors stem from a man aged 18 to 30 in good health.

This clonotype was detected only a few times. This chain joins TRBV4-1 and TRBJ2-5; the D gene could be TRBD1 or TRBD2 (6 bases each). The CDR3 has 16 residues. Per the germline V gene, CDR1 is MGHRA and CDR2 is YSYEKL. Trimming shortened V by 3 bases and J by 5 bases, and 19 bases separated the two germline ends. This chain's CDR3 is CASSQQHLGGRETQYF. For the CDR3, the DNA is TGCGCCAGCAGCCAGCAACATTTGGGGGGCCGGGAGACCCAGTACTTC.

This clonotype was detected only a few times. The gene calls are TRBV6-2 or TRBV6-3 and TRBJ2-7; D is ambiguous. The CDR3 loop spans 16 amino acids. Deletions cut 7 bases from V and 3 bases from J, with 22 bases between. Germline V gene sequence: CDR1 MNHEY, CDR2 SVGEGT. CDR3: CASTHKSGSPFYEQYF. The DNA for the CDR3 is TGTGCCAGCACCCATAAGTCCGGTTCGCCTTTCTACGAGCAGTACTTC.

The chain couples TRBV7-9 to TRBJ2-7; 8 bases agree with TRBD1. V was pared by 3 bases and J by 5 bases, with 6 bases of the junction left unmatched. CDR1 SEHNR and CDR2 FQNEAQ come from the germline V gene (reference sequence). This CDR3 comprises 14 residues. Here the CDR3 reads CASSFPGQDHEQYF. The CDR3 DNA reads TGTGCCAGCAGCTTCCCGGGACAGGACCACGAGCAGTACTTC.

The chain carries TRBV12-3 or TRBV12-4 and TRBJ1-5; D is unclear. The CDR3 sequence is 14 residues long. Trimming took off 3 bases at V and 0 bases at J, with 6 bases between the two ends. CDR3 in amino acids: CASSFLFSNQPQHF. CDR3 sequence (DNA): TGTGCCAGCAGTTTTCTTTTTAGCAATCAGCCCCAGCATTTT.

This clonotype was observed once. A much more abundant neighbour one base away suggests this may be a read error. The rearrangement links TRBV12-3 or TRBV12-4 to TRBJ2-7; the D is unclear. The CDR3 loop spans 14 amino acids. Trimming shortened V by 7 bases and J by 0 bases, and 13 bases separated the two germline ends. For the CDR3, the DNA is TGTGCCAGCATTTCGGCCAGACACTCCTACGAGCAGTACTTC. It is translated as CASISARHSYEQYF.

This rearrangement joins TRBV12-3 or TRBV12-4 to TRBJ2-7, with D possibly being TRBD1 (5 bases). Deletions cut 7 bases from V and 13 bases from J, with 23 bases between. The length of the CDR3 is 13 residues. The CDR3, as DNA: TGTGCCAGCACCTTAACAGGTAAAGAGACCCACTACTTC. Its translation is CASTLTGKETHYF.

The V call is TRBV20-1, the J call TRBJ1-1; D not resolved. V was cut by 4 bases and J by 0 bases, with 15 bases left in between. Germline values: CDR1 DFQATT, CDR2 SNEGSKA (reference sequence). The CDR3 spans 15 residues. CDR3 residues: CSANYKDGMNTEAFF. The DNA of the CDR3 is TGCAGTGCTAACTACAAGGACGGGATGAACACTGAAGCTTTCTTT.

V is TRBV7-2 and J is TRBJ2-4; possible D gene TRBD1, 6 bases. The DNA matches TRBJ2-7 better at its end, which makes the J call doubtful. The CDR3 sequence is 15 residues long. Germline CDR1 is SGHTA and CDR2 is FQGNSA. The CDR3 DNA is TGTGCCAGCAGCTTAGAGGTCAGGGGAGTGGGCGAGCAGTACTTC. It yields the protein CASSLEVRGVGEQYF.

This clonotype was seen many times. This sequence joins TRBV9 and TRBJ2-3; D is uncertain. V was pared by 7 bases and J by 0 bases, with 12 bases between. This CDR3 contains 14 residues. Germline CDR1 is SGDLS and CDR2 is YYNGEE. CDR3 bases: TGTGCCAGCCAACCAGGCGTCAGCACAGATACGCAGTATTTT. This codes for CASQPGVSTDTQYF.

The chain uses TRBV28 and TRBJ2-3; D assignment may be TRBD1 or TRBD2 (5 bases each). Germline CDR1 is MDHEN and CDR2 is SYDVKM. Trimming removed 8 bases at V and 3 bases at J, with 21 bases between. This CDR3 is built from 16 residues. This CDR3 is CASGDPGRGVTDTQYF. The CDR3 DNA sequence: TGTGCCAGCGGAGACCCGGGACGCGGAGTGACAGATACGCAGTATTTT.

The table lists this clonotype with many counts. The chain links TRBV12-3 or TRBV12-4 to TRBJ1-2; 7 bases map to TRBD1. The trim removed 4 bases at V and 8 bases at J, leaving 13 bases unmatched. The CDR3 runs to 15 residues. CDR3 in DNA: TGTGCCAGCAGTTCCCCGCCCGAACGGACAGGAGGCTACACCTTC. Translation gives CASSSPPERTGGYTF.